Detailed here is one TCR beta chain. Its antigen is currently unknown. This record belongs to a study of cytomegalovirus exposure and HLA in healthy donors. Study-wide context: Early released data had about 85 million unique TCRs, all coming from HLA-typed donors. Study-wide points: Cytomegalovirus-associated TCR beta chains were listed, numbering some 180. TCR beta sequences reportedly predicted the HLA-A and HLA-B alleles of most subjects accurately. Previous analysis showed most TCR beta V segments were productive about 87% or about 30% of the time.

A multiplex PCR was run with 60 Vbeta primers and 13 Jbeta primers. Libraries were prepared by immunoSEQ multiplex PCR; TCRdb keeps only in-frame clonotypes and omits some of them. The profile shows under 140,000 clones, roughly three quarters of them singletons. This CDR3 region has 14 residues. The germline V gene encodes CDR1 LNHDA and CDR2 SQIVND (reference sequence). Trimming removed 8 bases from V and 0 bases from J; junction bases left unmatched: 4. The sequencing input was PBMCs. This chain joins TRBV19 and TRBJ2-4; 7 bases line up with TRBD1. This receptor was obtained from a man in his thirties or forties in good health and CMV-seropositive. CDR3 in amino acids: CASRAGGAKNIQYF. Written as DNA, the CDR3 is TGTGCCAGTCGAGCAGGGGGAGCCAAAAACATTCAGTACTTC.